These 24 T cell receptor beta chains came from one sample sequenced in a study of identical twins. TCRdb passed the 5' RACE reads through MiXCR, listing each CDR3 protein once. Of fewer than 250,000 distinct CDR3 sequences listed, around 6.8% were seen once; the top ten hold less than 2%. The same sample was also used in a study of yellow fever vaccine responses in identical twins.

Sequencing was carried out using memory (CD45RO+) T cells sorted from blood. These receptor sequences come from a woman in her late teens or twenties in good health.

As regards this clonotype: The junction does not match germline at one end; this may be a read error. The chain uses TRBV7-9 and TRBJ2-3; TRBD2 agrees at 10 bases. The germline CDR1 and CDR2 sequences are SEHNR and FQNEAQ (reference sequence). The CDR3 spans 14 residues. CDR3 coding DNA: TGTGCCAGCAGCATAGCGGGGGGTCCACTTACGCAGTATTTT. This gives the protein CASSIAGGPLTQYF.

This clonotype was seen at least ten times. V and J are TRBV29-1 and TRBJ2-3; TRBD1 matches 9 bases. The germline V gene has CDR1 SQVTM and CDR2 ANQGSEA. The CDR3 runs 16 residues. The J segment lost 2 bases and the V segment lost 6 bases, leaving 12 bases of the junction unmatched. CDR3 region: CSVKTGQGYPTDTQYF. CDR3 coding DNA: TGCAGCGTCAAAACGGGACAGGGCTATCCCACAGATACGCAGTATTTT.

The DNA of the CDR3 is TGCGCCAGCAGTGTTTCTAGCGGGAGCGGGCAGTTCTTC. This sequence encodes CASSVSSGSGQFF. The rearrangement links TRBV10-1 to TRBJ2-1; the match to TRBD2 covers 10 bases. CDR1 and CDR2 (germline): WNHNN, SYGVQD (reference sequence). The CDR3 loop spans 13 amino acids. Trimming took 4 bases from V and 12 from J; bases not matched to a gene: 6.

This clonotype was detected a few times. V and J are TRBV11-2 and TRBJ2-1; TRBD2 matches at 11 bases. CDR1 is SGHAT, CDR2 FQNNGV, per germline. The CDR3 has 17 residues. The V segment lost 4 bases and the J segment 4 bases; nucleotides outside the gene matches: 9. The CDR3 DNA reads TGTGCCAGCAGCTCAATGTGGGGGACTAGCGGATACAATGAGCAGTTCTTC. Encoded protein: CASSSMWGTSGYNEQFF.

This clonotype occurred many times. This chain joins TRBV7-6 and TRBJ1-1; no definite D call. Germline V gene lookup returns CDR1 SGHVS and CDR2 FNYEAQ. Trimming took 0 bases from V and 1 from J, leaving 15 bases between them. The CDR3 is made up of 17 amino acids. This CDR3 is CASSLAGSEGPNTEAFF. The CDR3 DNA sequence: TGTGCCAGCAGCTTAGCAGGTTCAGAAGGGCCGAACACTGAAGCTTTCTTT.

In this sample, this clonotype turned up a few times. The chain joins TRBV2 to TRBJ2-7; no clear D. CDR1 is SNHLY and CDR2 is FYNNEI in the germline V gene. Trimming took 6 bases from V and 2 from J, leaving 8 bases between them. This CDR3 has 12 residues. CDR3 nucleotide sequence: TGTGCCAGCAGACCCGGAACCTACGAGCAGTACTTC. Protein: CASRPGTYEQYF.

The gene calls are TRBV5-1 and TRBJ2-1; D perhaps matches TRBD2 (5 bases). The V end lost 8 bases, the J end lost 0 bases, and 15 bases lay between the germline ends. Germline CDR1 reads SGHRS; CDR2 reads YFSETQ. CDR3 size: 15 residues. The CDR3: CASRATGSSYNEQFF. CDR3 bases: TGCGCCAGTAGAGCAACTGGGAGCTCCTACAATGAGCAGTTCTTC.

This clonotype has a count of ten or more. In nucleotides, the CDR3 is TGTGCCAGCAGCTTAGGCATGGGGGACACCGGGGAGCTGTTTTTT. Its protein product is CASSLGMGDTGELFF. V is TRBV7-9 and J is TRBJ2-2, with D perhaps assigned TRBD1 or TRBD2 (5 bases each). V lost 1 base to trimming and J lost 3 bases, with 9 bases between them. This CDR3 contains 15 residues. CDR1 and CDR2 from the germline V gene are SEHNR and FQNEAQ (reference sequence).

This clonotype was seen only a few times. The chain recombines TRBV7-2 with TRBJ2-5; 10 bases map to TRBD1. The V gene end was trimmed by 6 bases and the J gene end by 4 bases; junction bases not matched to a gene: 11. There are 16 residues in the CDR3. Germline V CDR1 and CDR2: SGHTA, FQGNSA. The CDR3 nucleotides read TGTGCCAGCAGTCTAGGACAGGGGGAGGTGAGAGAGACCCAGTACTTC. Translating it yields CASSLGQGEVRETQYF.

The chain carries TRBV25-1 and TRBJ2-3; D is ambiguous. Trimming removed 0 bases at V and 5 bases at J, with 9 bases between. The CDR3 contains 14 residues. Germline CDR1 MGHDK, CDR2 SYGVNS. The DNA for the CDR3 is TGTGCCAGCAGTGAATATGGGTATCTAGATACGCAGTATTTT. This translates into CASSEYGYLDTQYF.

This clonotype was picked up a small number of times. The V and J genes are TRBV7-3 and TRBJ1-1, with D possibly TRBD1 on 5 matching bases. Deletions cut 3 bases from V and 4 bases from J, with 9 bases between. Germline lookup yields CDR1 SGHTA and CDR2 FQGTGA. This CDR3 region has 13 residues. CDR3 coding DNA: TGTGCCAGCAGCTTGACAGTCACCACTGAAGCTTTCTTT. Protein sequence: CASSLTVTTEAFF.

The rearrangement joins TRBV14 to TRBJ2-7; TRBD2 is a possible D gene (6 bases). Trimming cost V 1 base and J 5 bases, with 15 bases left between them. CDR1 and CDR2 from the germline V gene are SGHDN and FVKESK. There are 15 residues in the CDR3. Here the CDR3 DNA reads TGTGCCAGCAGCCAAGTTCGGGGGTTGAGCGACGAGCAGTACTTC. Translated, it gives CASSQVRGLSDEQYF.

A few counts support this clonotype. The chain carries TRBV2 and TRBJ1-1; no definite D call. Trimming removed 5 bases at V and 5 bases at J, with 12 bases between. This CDR3 region has 13 residues. CDR1 and CDR2 from the germline V gene are SNHLY and FYNNEI. CDR3 nucleotides: TGTGCCAGCAGTCCGACTAGGAATACTGAAGCTTTCTTT. Encoded protein: CASSPTRNTEAFF.

This clonotype was counted ten times or more. The chain couples TRBV2 to TRBJ2-2; a weak D match, TRBD1 (6 bases). V was clipped by 1 base and J by 4 bases, with 7 bases between them. The CDR3 totals 14 residues. CDR1 is SNHLY, CDR2 FYNNEI, per germline. As DNA, the CDR3 is TGTGCCAGCAGTGAAGTAGGGGGCACCGGGGAGCTGTTTTTT. Its translation is CASSEVGGTGELFF.

This clonotype was detected ten times or more. The V and J genes are TRBV7-2 and TRBJ2-7; 9 nucleotides match TRBD1. This CDR3 spans 15 amino acids. CDR1 SGHTA and CDR2 FQGNSA come from the germline V gene. The V segment lost 3 bases and the J segment 0 bases; nucleotides outside the gene matches: 3. CDR3 sequence: CASSFWDRDSYEQYF. CDR3 DNA: TGTGCCAGCAGCTTTTGGGACAGGGACTCCTACGAGCAGTACTTC.

This clonotype was detected many times. An end of the junction differs from the germline gene, which may be a read error. The chain joins TRBV5-1 to TRBJ1-1; 7 bases are shared with TRBD1. Germline CDR1 reads SGHRS; CDR2 reads YFSETQ. The CDR3 contains 14 residues. The CDR3 sequence: CASSSQGGNTEAFF. The CDR3 nucleotides read TGTGCCAGCAGTTCTCAGGGGGGAAACACTGAAGCTTTCTTT. Full variable domain (remainder filled in from reference TRBV5-1 and TRBJ1-1): KAGVTQTPRYLIKTRGQQVTLSCSPISGHRSVSWYQQTPGQGLQFLFEYFSETQRNKGNFPGRFSGRQFSNSRSEMNVSTLELGDSALYLCASSSQGGNTEAFFGQGTRLTVV.

This clonotype was observed at least ten times. The chain employs TRBV7-2 and TRBJ1-2; possible D gene TRBD1, 6 bases. Trimming shortened V by 3 bases and J by 7 bases, and 15 bases separated the two germline ends. Germline V gene data show CDR1 as SGHTA and CDR2 as FQGNSA. The CDR3 is 14 residues long. CDR3 sequence reads: CASSFDISRGGYTF. In nucleotides, the CDR3 is TGTGCCAGCAGCTTTGACATCAGCAGGGGTGGCTACACCTTC.

This clonotype was recorded a few times. The chain combines TRBV11-2 with TRBJ2-2; a weak D match, TRBD1 (6 bases). This CDR3 is 14 amino acids long. CDR1 SGHAT and CDR2 FQNNGV come from the germline V gene. Trimming stripped 4 bases from V and 5 bases from J, with 11 bases between. The CDR3 reads CASSYLRGTGELFF. CDR3 nucleotide sequence: TGTGCCAGCAGCTACCTCAGGGGTACCGGGGAGCTGTTTTTT.

As DNA, the CDR3 is TGTGCCAGCCTTCCGGGACAGCTCTCCTACGAGCAGTACTTC. Its translation: CASLPGQLSYEQYF. The chain has TRBV6-2 or TRBV6-3 and TRBJ2-7; 7 positions match TRBD1. Trimming removed 8 bases from V and 0 bases from J; junction bases left unmatched: 7. The CDR3 is made up of 14 amino acids. CDR1 is MNHEY and CDR2 is SVGEGT in the germline V gene.

The table lists this clonotype with many counts. The chain links TRBV6-1 to TRBJ2-4; D not resolved. Germline V gene lookup returns CDR1 MNHNS and CDR2 SASEGT. V was trimmed by 6 bases and J by 6 bases, leaving 12 bases between them. The CDR3 is 13 residues long. CDR3 residues: CASSLGPINIQYF. The CDR3 DNA reads TGTGCCAGCAGCCTAGGTCCGATAAACATTCAGTACTTC.

This clonotype was counted only a few times. The chain couples TRBV11-2 to TRBJ1-6; TRBD1 agrees at 7 bases. Per germline, CDR1 SGHAT and CDR2 FQNNGV. The CDR3 is made up of 15 amino acids. V trimming: 7 bases; J trimming: 7 bases; junction bases outside the gene matches: 10. In DNA, the CDR3 is TGTGCCAGCACCCGAATAGGGGGCGCGAATTCACCCCTCCACTTT. It is translated as CASTRIGGANSPLHF.

This clonotype has just a few counts. The V and J genes are TRBV28 and TRBJ2-1, with D perhaps matching TRBD2 (6 bases). This CDR3 is 16 amino acids long. The V gene's germline CDR1 is MDHEN and CDR2 SYDVKM. Trimming cost V 5 bases and J 5 bases, with 19 bases left between them. The CDR3 region is CASSTPGLALNNEQFF. The CDR3 nucleotides read TGTGCCAGCAGTACCCCTGGGCTAGCGCTCAACAATGAGCAGTTCTTC.

This clonotype appeared many times. The gene calls are TRBV7-9 and TRBJ2-7, with D maybe TRBD2 (5 bases). Germline assignment: CDR1 SEHNR and CDR2 FQNEAQ (reference sequence). CDR3 length: 14 amino acids. V was shortened by 4 bases and J by 2 bases, with 12 bases between the two germline ends. CDR3 amino acids: CASSSRGLPYEQYF. DNA for the CDR3: TGTGCCAGCAGCTCCCGGGGTTTGCCCTACGAGCAGTACTTC.

This clonotype was seen repeatedly, ten times or more. V gene TRBV30 combines with J gene TRBJ1-1, with TRBD1 as a possible D gene (6 bases). The CDR3 covers 12 residues. Germline CDR1 reads GTSNPN; CDR2 reads SVGIG (reference sequence). Trimming cost V 4 bases and J 4 bases, with 10 bases left between them. The CDR3 here is CAWIEGVTEAFF. DNA for the CDR3: TGTGCCTGGATCGAGGGGGTCACTGAAGCTTTCTTT. Combining the CDR3 with reference TRBV30 and TRBJ1-1 gives the whole variable domain SQTIHQWPATLVQPVGSPLSLECTVEGTSNPNLYWYRQAAGRGLQLLFYSVGIGQISSEVPQNLSASRPQDRQFILSSKKLLLSDSGFYLCAWIEGVTEAFFGQGTRLTVV.